This note documents a single T cell receptor (beta chain) sequence. The data belong to a study of blood T cell repertoires in COVID-19. Study-wide context: Sources were T cells, B-cell-depleted T cells, or PBMCs; the material itself was cDNA or gDNA.

The CDR3 totals 15 residues. Trimming left V 3 bases short and J 2 bases short, with 13 bases between. Germline CDR1 reads LGHDT; CDR2 reads YNNKEL (reference sequence). Seattle cases were enrolled at active infection and followed longitudinally. Per the original methods: Amplification with reference gene primers provided the estimates of nucleated cell counts. Some clones are missing from TCRdb's copy, which holds only in-frame ones; the method was immunoSEQ multiplex PCR. V and J calls and clone size follow that table, whereas D and trimming were derived from the DNA. The sample consists of about 370,000 clones, around 89% of them appearing once.

Source material: peripheral blood. This chain joins TRBV3-1 (or the pseudogene TRBV3-2) and TRBJ1-1, with D hard to call. This receptor was taken from a woman aged 25 to 39 with COVID-19, enrolled during active disease. The CDR3 DNA follows: TGTGCCAGCAGCCAGGATACAGAACTCAACACTGAAGCTTTCTTT. It is translated as CASSQDTELNTEAFF.